This T cell receptor (beta chain) was captured by sequencing in a study of cytomegalovirus exposure and HLA in healthy donors. General study points: Among TCR beta chains, those listed as cytomegalovirus-associated numbered some 160.

Worth noting for this clone: Its antigen is undetermined.

The repertoire was sequenced with immunoSEQ multiplex PCR; TCRdb's copy has only in-frame clones and lacks some. The sample gives about 120,000 clones, approximately 86% of which show up once; nearly 4.5% is in the top ten. The CDR3 covers 12 residues. CDR1 is SEHNR, CDR2 FQNEAQ, per germline (reference sequence). The ends were cut back, 5 bases at V and 1 base at J, with 5 bases in the middle. These donors were members of the approximately 110-subject validation cohort, a group separate from the roughly 670-subject first cohort. The sequence was obtained from a man younger than 30 in good health and CMV-seropositive. The chain is built from TRBV7-9 and TRBJ1-2; D remains ambiguous. The sample comprised PBMCs. The CDR3 spells CASSPRNYGYTF. In DNA, the CDR3 is TGTGCCAGCAGCCCTCGTAACTATGGCTACACCTTC.